This T cell receptor (beta chain) originates from a study of cytomegalovirus exposure and HLA in healthy donors. Regarding the study as a whole: Per a later analysis, 15,000 to 20,000 TCR beta sequences showed association with HLA alleles at 0.05 false discovery rate. Sequence variants that were highly shared formed a cluster that was likely a sequencing artifact. Fewer N-insertions than the approximately 610-donor mean were reportedly shown by an Asian-associated ancestry cluster in a later analysis.

13 Jbeta primers and 60 Vbeta primers were used for the PCR. In the original analysis: Roughly 12 million shared chains were among about 80 million unique TCR beta chains counted in a later analysis. Some clones are missing from TCRdb's copy, which holds only in-frame ones; the method was immunoSEQ multiplex PCR. V and J calls and clone size are given by that table; D and trimming were obtained from the DNA. Among more than 200,000 clones listed, around 79% were seen once. Comment on this clone: Its cognate antigen is unknown.

In germline, CDR1 is MNHNS, CDR2 SASEGT. The CDR3 covers 14 residues. With V trimmed by 6 bases and J by 2 bases, 4 bases remained unmatched. This chain connects TRBV6-1 to TRBJ1-2; 9 bases line up with TRBD1. Sequences were obtained from PBMCs. This TCR was sampled from a male donor in good health and CMV-seronegative. This CDR3 reads CASRGQGENYGYTF. The CDR3 coding sequence is TGTGCCAGCAGGGGACAGGGTGAGAACTATGGCTACACCTTC.